The 32 T cell receptor beta chains presented below share a single source sample, sequenced in a study of metastatic and nonmetastatic thyroid tumors. Ahead of thyroid surgery, no patient had received treatment of any kind. TCRdb re-analyzed the PCR reads using MiXCR. Among 25,000 to 35,000 clones, over 15% were seen once, and the ten largest hold 4% to 5%. Material for sequencing was blood. The receptors stem from a female donor with papillary thyroid cancer or a benign thyroid nodule (not recorded which). Some clones in this sample may be carry-over from other donors' samples.

This clone came up many times. This chain uses TRBV2 with TRBJ1-2; D perhaps matches TRBD1 (5 bases). The CDR3 spans 15 residues. Between the trimmed V and J ends, which lost 7 bases and 4 bases, there was a span of 19 bases. Germline V gene sequence: CDR1 SNHLY, CDR2 FYNNEI. CDR3 in DNA: TGTGCCAGCATGAGGGATAGAGCAGGGAGCTATGGCTACACCTTC. Translating it yields CASMRDRAGSYGYTF.

In its sample, this clone was seen many times. This chain links TRBV4-2 with TRBJ2-3, with TRBD2 as a possible D gene (5 bases). Germline V gene sequence: CDR1 LGHNA, CDR2 YNFKEQ. CDR3 length: 15 amino acids. V lost 0 bases, J lost 4 bases, and 11 bases lay in between. This CDR3 reads CASSQDTGSPDTQYF. CDR3 DNA: TGTGCCAGCAGCCAAGATACGGGGAGCCCAGATACGCAGTATTTT.

J is TRBJ2-3 and V is TRBV20-1; D remains unclear. CDR1 is DFQATT and CDR2 is SNEGSKA in the germline V gene (reference sequence). V was cut by 6 bases and J by 3 bases, with 13 bases left in between. The CDR3 is 13 residues long. DNA for the CDR3: TGCAGTGCCTTACCCTTGAGTACAGATACGCAGTATTTT. It encodes CSALPLSTDTQYF.

In its sample, this clone was seen many times. The J gene is TRBJ1-1, the V gene TRBV7-6, with D possibly being TRBD1 (6 bases). The CDR3 contains 14 residues. Germline CDR1 is SGHVS and CDR2 is FNYEAQ. V lost 5 bases and J lost 6, with 16 bases in between. The CDR3 nucleotides read TGTGCCAGCAGCCCAGGGTGGGGGCTGGCTGAAGCTTTCTTT. Translating gives CASSPGWGLAEAFF.

This sequence joins TRBV20-1 and TRBJ2-3; D ambiguous. Trimming took 0 bases from V and 2 from J, leaving 12 bases between them. CDR1 is DFQATT, CDR2 SNEGSKA, per germline (reference sequence). The CDR3 runs 15 residues. The CDR3, as DNA: TGCAGTGCTAGAGATGCGTGCGTTCTCACAGATACGCAGTATTTT. It codes for CSARDACVLTDTQYF.

This clone was seen many times. The chain carries TRBV7-9 and TRBJ1-4; a weak D match, TRBD1 (6 bases). V gave up 6 bases and J gave up 4 bases, with 18 bases separating them. The germline gives CDR1 SEHNR, CDR2 FQNEAQ (reference sequence). The CDR3 is made up of 16 amino acids. The CDR3 DNA sequence: TGTGCCAGCAGACCCACCAGGGGCTCTCGTAATGAAAAACTGTTTTTT. Its protein is CASRPTRGSRNEKLFF.

This clone has ten or more counts. The chain carries TRBV11-1 and TRBJ2-2, with no clear D. The CDR3 loop spans 14 amino acids. The germline V gene encodes CDR1 SGHAT and CDR2 FQDESV (reference sequence). Trimming stripped 4 bases from V and 2 bases from J, with 8 bases between. The CDR3 sequence: CASSSGPNTGELFF. Here the CDR3 DNA reads TGTGCCAGCAGCTCAGGACCAAACACCGGGGAGCTGTTTTTT.

This clone occurred many times. V gene TRBV28 combines with J gene TRBJ2-5, with D perhaps TRBD1 or TRBD2 (5 bases each). Germline CDR1 MDHEN, CDR2 SYDVKM. The CDR3 covers 14 residues. V was shortened by 5 bases and J by 5 bases, with 15 bases between the two germline ends. The CDR3 nucleotides read TGTGCCAGCAGTCCCCACGGGGCGGAGGAGACCCAGTACTTC. This gives the protein CASSPHGAEETQYF.

This clone was detected ten times or more. Given a much more abundant clone one base away, this may be a read error. The same CDR3 is also encoded by other DNA sequences in this sample. This chain links TRBV28 with TRBJ2-3; D is unclear. CDR1 MDHEN and CDR2 SYDVKM come from the germline V gene. The CDR3 length is 12 residues. CDR3 DNA: TGTGCCAGCAGTTTATTTCTAAATACGCAGTACTTT. It specifies CASSLFLNTQYF.

This clone has a handful of counts. The V call is TRBV2, the J call TRBJ2-7; 7 bases agree with TRBD2. Germline CDR1 and CDR2: SNHLY and FYNNEI. Trimming took 6 bases from V and 4 from J; bases not matched to a gene: 12. The CDR3 is 15 residues long. The CDR3 here is CASSPSPAGRYEQYF. The CDR3 DNA reads as TGTGCCAGCAGCCCAAGCCCAGCGGGACGATACGAGCAGTACTTC.

Concerning this clone: A junction boundary mismatches the germline segment, possibly from a read error. The chain recombines TRBV12-3 or TRBV12-4 with TRBJ1-3, with D possibly TRBD1 on 6 matching bases. The CDR3 has 14 residues. The DNA for the CDR3 is TGTGCCAGCAGGGACAGAGACTCTGTAAACACCATATATTTT. Amino acid sequence: CASRDRDSVNTIYF.

This clone has at least ten counts. V gene TRBV20-1 combines with J gene TRBJ2-2; perhaps D is TRBD1 or TRBD2 (5 bases each). Trimming stripped 0 bases from V and 5 bases from J, with 13 bases between. The CDR3 loop spans 15 amino acids. The germline CDR1 and CDR2 sequences are DFQATT and SNEGSKA (reference sequence). The CDR3 region has the DNA TGCAGTGCTAGAGATATGAGGGGTAGAACCGGGGAGCTGTTTTTT. Amino acids: CSARDMRGRTGELFF.

This clone was observed at least ten times. This chain uses TRBV20-1 with TRBJ2-5; 11 bases agree with TRBD2. Trimming cost V 8 bases and J 2 bases; bases outside gene matches: 7. CDR3 length equals 14 residues. Germline CDR1 and CDR2: DFQATT and SNEGSKA (reference sequence). The CDR3 DNA sequence: TGCAGTTCCGGGACTAGCGGAAGACAAGAGACCCAGTACTTC. Protein: CSSGTSGRQETQYF.

This clone showed up many times. The V and J genes are TRBV9 and TRBJ1-4; D gene uncertain. V was trimmed by 5 bases and J by 5 bases, leaving 16 bases between them. The germline CDR1 and CDR2 sequences are SGDLS and YYNGEE. There are 15 residues in the CDR3. CDR3 sequence reads: CASSFSQTSNEKLFF. CDR3 sequence (DNA): TGTGCCAGCAGTTTCTCACAGACGTCGAATGAAAAACTGTTTTTT.

With respect to this clone: One base away lies a much larger clone, so this may be a sequencing read error. The chain is built from TRBV29-1 and TRBJ2-7, with TRBD1 matching over 7 bases. This CDR3 is built from 14 residues. Losses at the gene ends were 1 base for V and 2 bases for J; bases not matched to a gene: 5. Germline values: CDR1 SQVTM, CDR2 ANQGSEA. The CDR3 here is CSVEGDSATYEQYF. The CDR3 coding sequence is TGCAGCGTTGAAGGGGACAGTGCCACCTACGAGCAGTACTTC.

The sample holds many counts of this clone. This chain uses TRBV7-3 with TRBJ2-6; D not resolved. Germline-derived CDR1 and CDR2 are SGHTA and FQGTGA. CDR3 length equals 17 residues. Trimming took off 2 bases at V and 1 base at J, with 12 bases between the two ends. CDR3 loop: CASSLQPPGSGANVLTF. For the CDR3, the DNA is TGTGCCAGCAGCTTACAACCCCCTGGGTCTGGGGCCAACGTCCTGACTTTC.

This clone was detected only a few times. A single base separates this from a much larger clone, so it may be a read error. The rearrangement joins TRBV9 to TRBJ1-1; D uncertain. Germline loops: CDR1 SGDLS, CDR2 YYNGEE. The CDR3 covers 13 residues. The CDR3 DNA follows: TGTGCCAGCAGCGCCCGGACGTACACTGAAGCTCTCTTT. Amino acids: CASSARTYTEALF.

This clone was recorded many times. The chain combines TRBV18 with TRBJ2-3; D is undetermined. The CDR3 is made up of 14 amino acids. The ends were cut back, 4 bases at V and 2 bases at J, with 10 bases in the middle. Germline V gene sequence: CDR1 KGHSH, CDR2 LQKENI. The CDR3 is CASSRYSTTDTQYF. Written as DNA, the CDR3 is TGTGCCAGCTCACGCTATTCGACCACAGATACGCAGTATTTT.

With regard to this clone: A much larger clonotype is one base distant, so this may be a read error. Other DNA sequences of this sample code for an identical CDR3. V usage is TRBV7-6 and J usage is TRBJ2-2; the D gene could be TRBD1 or TRBD2 (6 bases each). This CDR3 contains 17 residues. The germline V gene has CDR1 SGHVS and CDR2 FNYEAQ. The CDR3 reads CASSLGLRLQGGGELFF. Written as DNA, the CDR3 is TGTGCCAGCAGCTTAGGACTCCGCCTACAGGGCGGCGGGGAGTTGTTTTTT.

By sample share, this clone is medium-sized. The chain has TRBV6-2 or TRBV6-3 and TRBJ2-3, with TRBD1 matching over 7 bases. The CDR3 totals 13 residues. V gave up 5 bases and J gave up 3 bases; unmatched junction bases: 2. Germline V lookup: CDR1 MNHEY, CDR2 SVGEGT. Here the CDR3 reads CASSDRETDTQYF. Here the CDR3 DNA reads TGTGCCAGCAGTGACAGGGAGACAGATACGCAGTATTTT.

This clone was counted many times. The chain employs TRBV19 and TRBJ2-3; 10 bases agree with TRBD1. This CDR3 is built from 14 residues. The V segment lost 6 bases and the J segment 2 bases; nucleotides outside the gene matches: 2. Germline V lookup: CDR1 LNHDA, CDR2 SQIVND (reference sequence). DNA for the CDR3: TGTGCCAGTAGCCGACAGGGGGCCACAGATACGCAGTATTTT. Protein: CASSRQGATDTQYF.

As regards this clone: Its ends do not fully match the called genes, so a read error is possible. The rearrangement uses TRBV28 and TRBJ1-2; D not certain. Germline V gene sequence: CDR1 MDHEN, CDR2 SYDVKM. The CDR3 runs 13 residues. The CDR3 sequence: CDSRPGPYYGYAF. CDR3 sequence (DNA): TGTGACAGCAGGCCAGGACCGTACTATGGCTACGCCTTC.

A few counts support this clone. With a much larger clone just one base away, this may be a read error. The chain is built from TRBV29-1 and TRBJ2-1; tentatively, D is TRBD1 (6 bases). The CDR3 extends over 13 amino acids. The germline gives CDR1 SQVTM, CDR2 ANQGSEA. Trimming removed 5 bases at V and 5 bases at J, with 13 bases between. The CDR3 nucleotides are TGCAGCGTTACATGGGACAATAACAATGAGCAGTTCTTC. As protein: CSVTWDNNNEQFF.

In this sample, this clone turned up many times. The rearrangement joins TRBV3-1 to TRBJ2-5; D not certain. The germline CDR1 and CDR2 sequences are LGHDT and YNNKEL (reference sequence). With 4 bases removed from V and 5 bases from J, the gap between germline ends came to 8 bases. This CDR3 has 12 amino acids. The CDR3 DNA sequence: TGTGCCAGCAGCCCAAGAACCGAGACCCAGTACTTC. Translating gives CASSPRTETQYF.

This clone was counted at least ten times. The J gene is TRBJ2-1, the V gene TRBV5-1; the D is unclear. This CDR3 contains 14 residues. V lost 7 bases and J lost 0, with 11 bases in between. Germline V gives CDR1 SGHRS, CDR2 YFSETQ. The CDR3 loop is CASSPGDSYNEQFF. DNA of the CDR3: TGCGCCAGCTCTCCTGGGGACTCCTACAATGAGCAGTTCTTC.

Many counts were recorded for this clone. The chain employs TRBV6-1 and TRBJ2-1, with 11 bases lining up with TRBD1. The CDR3 has 16 amino acids. With V trimmed by 5 bases and J by 7 bases, 10 bases remained unmatched. CDR1 and CDR2 from the germline V gene are MNHNS and SASEGT. The CDR3 DNA reads as TGTGCCAGCAGTCCCTACGGACAGGGGGCGCAAAATGAGCAGTTCTTC. Protein sequence: CASSPYGQGAQNEQFF.

This clone came up many times. The V and J genes are TRBV3-1 and TRBJ1-1; D unclear. The length of the CDR3 is 12 residues. Germline V gene lookup returns CDR1 LGHDT and CDR2 YNNKEL (reference sequence). The V and J ends lost 3 bases and 8 bases respectively, with 10 bases between them. The CDR3 reads CASSHPETEAFF. The DNA of the CDR3 is TGTGCCAGCAGCCATCCCGAAACCGAAGCTTTCTTT.

The CDR3 here is CASSRLTLDNTEAFF. The CDR3 DNA is TGTGCCAGCAGCCGGCTCACATTGGATAACACTGAAGCTTTCTTT. The chain uses TRBV11-2 and TRBJ1-1, with unresolved D. The CDR3 contains 15 residues. Per the germline V gene, CDR1 is SGHAT and CDR2 is FQNNGV. Deletions cut 5 bases from V and 2 bases from J, with 15 bases between.

This rearrangement joins TRBV7-8 to TRBJ1-5; D is undetermined. Trimming stripped 1 base from V and 4 bases from J, with 17 bases between. The CDR3 runs to 17 residues. Germline V gene sequence: CDR1 SGHVS, CDR2 FQNEAQ. The DNA of the CDR3 is TGTGCCAGCAGCTTAGGGCGAGGGATGGTAGGTAATCAGCCCCAGCATTTT. Translating it yields CASSLGRGMVGNQPQHF.

This clone showed up many times. This chain joins TRBV6-2 or TRBV6-3 and TRBJ1-2, with a tentative D call TRBD1 (5 bases). CDR1 is MNHEY and CDR2 is SVGEGT in the germline V gene. The CDR3 has 13 amino acids. Trimming cost V 2 bases and J 2 bases, with 6 bases left between them. CDR3 amino acids: CASSYRDNYGYTF. As DNA, the CDR3 is TGTGCCAGCAGTTACCGGGACAACTATGGCTACACCTTC.

V usage is TRBV13 and J usage is TRBJ2-2; D uncertain. V gave up 5 bases and J gave up 6 bases, with 7 bases separating them. The CDR3 loop spans 12 amino acids. Germline assignment: CDR1 PRHDT and CDR2 FYEKMQ (reference sequence). The CDR3 region has the DNA TGTGCCAGCAGCCCCCTGGCCGGGGAGCTGTTTTTT. This sequence encodes CASSPLAGELFF.

At least ten counts were recorded for this clone. This sequence joins TRBV12-3 or TRBV12-4 and TRBJ1-2; unclear D gene. Trimming stripped 3 bases from V and 8 bases from J, with 7 bases between. This CDR3 has 11 residues. CDR3 sequence reads: CASSFAGGYTF. For the CDR3, the DNA is TGTGCCAGCAGTTTTGCCGGAGGCTACACCTTC.